Listed below are T cell receptor beta chains from one sample, sequenced in a study of blood T cell repertoires in COVID-19. Some clones are missing from TCRdb's copy, which holds only in-frame ones; the method was immunoSEQ multiplex PCR. The data hold a few hundred thousand clones, with 80% to 90% observed a single time. The sample comprised peripheral blood. Every receptor here comes from a woman aged 60-75 years with COVID-19, enrolled during active disease. Each CDR3 is given with its conserved first and last residue. The D gene is left open where the match is weak. Size is stated for part of the rows, as once, few or many counts, or as a class when the clone is expanded.

J	D	size	V	CDR3	DNA
TRBJ1-1	NA	few	TRBV4-1	CASSQPRGKGNTEAFF	TGCGCCAGCAGCCAACCAAGGGGAAAGGGGAACACTGAAGCTTTCTTT
TRBJ2-3	TRBD1	NA	TRBV5-3	CARSQRDRGHSDTQYF	TGTGCCAGAAGCCAGAGGGACAGGGGGCATTCAGATACGCAGTATTTT
TRBJ1-5	TRBD1	NA	TRBV27	CASSLSGQGGGNQPQHF	TGTGCCAGCAGTTTATCGGGACAGGGCGGGGGCAATCAGCCCCAGCATTTT
TRBJ2-3	NA	NA	TRBV2	CASRADFGEKYF	TGTGCCAGCAGGGCCGACTTCGGGGAGAAGTATTTT
TRBJ2-7	NA	NA	TRBV7-9	CASSPKGAVNYEQYF	TGTGCCAGCAGCCCCAAAGGGGCTGTAAACTACGAGCAGTACTTC
TRBJ2-7	NA	NA	TRBV30	CAWSSSGREQYF	TGTGCCTGGAGTTCTTCAGGGCGGGAGCAGTACTTC
TRBJ2-7	TRBD2	NA	TRBV7-8	CASSTAGGMSYEQYF	TGTGCCAGCAGCACCGCGGGGGGGATGTCCTACGAGCAGTACTTC
TRBJ1-1	NA	NA	TRBV4-2	CASSQDTGGVLNTEAFF	TGTGCCAGCAGCCAAGATACTGGGGGGGTCCTGAACACTGAAGCTTTCTTT
TRBJ1-2	TRBD1	NA	TRBV18	CASSRTPDRPLYGYTF	TGTGCCAGCTCGAGAACGCCGGACAGGCCTCTCTATGGCTACACCTTC
TRBJ2-1	TRBD1	NA	TRBV20-1	CTLLRQGEQFF	TGCACCTTACTCAGACAGGGGGAGCAGTTCTTC
TRBJ1-5	NA	NA	TRBV11-3	CAARPLLVGDRSNQPQHF	TGTGCCGCCCGGCCCCTCCTAGTGGGAGACAGGTCCAATCAGCCCCAGCATTTT
TRBJ2-7	NA	NA	TRBV7-2	CATGKGFMSNSYEQYF	TGTGCCACAGGGAAGGGTTTTATGTCGAACTCCTACGAGCAGTACTTC
TRBJ1-6	NA	NA	TRBV11-2	CASSPRTDSPLHF	TGTGCCAGCAGCCCTCGGACAGATTCACCCCTCCACTTT
TRBJ1-4	TRBD1	NA	TRBV6-2/TRBV6-3	CASSYTPGTGNEKLFF	TGTGCCAGCAGCTATACCCCCGGGACAGGAAATGAAAAACTGTTTTTT
TRBJ1-2	TRBD1	NA	TRBV7-2	CASSSPRIGQVHGYTF	TGTGCCAGCAGCTCGCCTCGAATCGGACAGGTTCATGGCTACACCTTC
TRBJ1-6	NA	NA	TRBV5-1	CASSSRTQNSPLHF	TGCGCCAGCAGCTCCAGGACACAAAATTCACCCCTCCACTTT
TRBJ2-7	NA	NA	TRBV4-1	CASSQVTLGQYEQYF	TGCGCCAGCAGCCAAGTGACCCTGGGGCAGTACGAGCAGTACTTC
TRBJ1-2	TRBD1	NA	TRBV6-6	CASSYWDRDGYTF	TGTGCCAGCAGTTACTGGGACAGGGATGGCTACACCTTC
TRBJ2-7	TRBD1	NA	TRBV5-8	CASSTTGLSYEQYF	TGTGCCAGCAGCACGACAGGGTTGTCCTACGAGCAGTACTTC
TRBJ1-3	NA	NA	TRBV9	CASSGIDSGNTIYF	TGTGCCAGCAGCGGAATAGACTCTGGAAACACCATATATTTT
TRBJ1-2	TRBD1	NA	TRBV2	CASDGDSSNYGYTF	TGTGCCAGCGACGGGGACAGTTCTAACTATGGCTACACCTTC
TRBJ2-3	TRBD2	NA	TRBV9	CASSLTRLALGPDTQYF	TGTGCCAGCAGCCTAACTCGACTAGCCCTAGGACCAGATACGCAGTATTTT
TRBJ1-6	NA	NA	TRBV7-2	CASSLVGGAGSPLHF	TGTGCCAGCAGCTTAGTTGGGGGGGCTGGTTCACCCCTCCACTTT
TRBJ1-2	NA	NA	TRBV5-4	CASSLDSDLYGYTF	TGTGCCAGCAGCTTGGACAGTGATCTCTATGGCTACACCTTC
TRBJ2-3	TRBD2	NA	TRBV5-1	CASSTLAGDTQYF	TGCGCCAGCAGCACGTTAGCGGGAGATACGCAGTATTTT
TRBJ1-1	TRBD1	NA	TRBV18	CASSVTGDLIEAFF	TGTGCCAGCTCAGTCACAGGGGACCTGATTGAAGCTTTCTTT
TRBJ1-2	TRBD1	NA	TRBV6-4	CASSAETGSYGYTF	TGTGCCAGCAGCGCCGAGACAGGGTCCTATGGCTACACCTTC
TRBJ2-1	TRBD1	NA	TRBV6-5	CASTDRASQVNEQFF	TGTGCCAGCACCGACAGGGCATCTCAGGTCAATGAGCAGTTCTTC
TRBJ1-3	TRBD1	NA	TRBV10-3	CAINTGTGTSGNTIYF	TGTGCCATCAATACCGGGACAGGGACCTCTGGAAACACCATATATTTT
TRBJ1-1	TRBD1	NA	TRBV10-3	CAISQGVNTEAFF	TGTGCCATCAGCCAGGGGGTGAACACTGAAGCTTTCTTT
TRBJ1-4	NA	NA	TRBV6-5	CASRSVRLKKLFF	TGTGCCAGCAGGAGCGTCCGGTTAAAAAAACTGTTTTTT
TRBJ1-4	NA	NA	TRBV15	CATSRDSINEKLFF	TGTGCCACCAGCAGAGACAGTATTAATGAAAAACTGTTTTTT
TRBJ2-1	TRBD2	NA	TRBV3-1/TRBV3-2	CASSQLTVAGGLNEQFF	TGTGCCAGCAGCCAGTTAACCGTAGCGGGGGGACTTAATGAGCAGTTCTTC
TRBJ2-1	NA	few	TRBV10-2	CASRSAGARGNEQFF	TGCGCCAGCAGGTCCGCGGGGGCGCGCGGCAATGAGCAGTTCTTC
TRBJ2-7	TRBD1	NA	TRBV2	CASRGDRQGVTYEQYF	TGTGCCAGCAGGGGGGATAGACAGGGGGTAACCTACGAGCAGTACTTC
TRBJ2-5	TRBD2	NA	TRBV11-2	CASSLYSGSQETQYF	TGTGCCAGCAGCTTGTATAGCGGGTCTCAAGAGACCCAGTACTTC
TRBJ2-1	NA	NA	TRBV7-5	CVRSLKLAGGYNEQFF	TGTGTCAGAAGCTTAAAACTAGCGGGGGGGTACAATGAGCAGTTCTTC
TRBJ1-1	TRBD1	few	TRBV19	CASSMQGARTEAFF	TGTGCCAGTAGTATGCAGGGGGCGAGGACTGAAGCTTTCTTT
TRBJ2-5	TRBD2	few	TRBV6-5	CASSYISGVKETQYF	TGTGCCAGCAGTTACATTAGCGGGGTGAAAGAGACCCAGTACTTC
TRBJ1-6	NA	NA	TRBV30	CAWSQGKVVVNSPLHF	TGTGCCTGGAGTCAGGGAAAGGTCGTCGTGAATTCACCCCTCCACTTT